This entry lists 10 T cell receptor beta chains sequenced from one sample in a study of T cell repertoires in cytomegalovirus infection. TCRdb used MiXCR to reprocess the reads, holding one entry per CDR3 protein. This sample has a few hundred thousand distinct CDR3 sequences, with about 26% found just once. Sequences were obtained from PBMCs. The source of these receptors is a human donor in good health (CMV status not recorded). Some clones in this sample may be carry-over from other donors' samples.

This clonotype was seen only once. The chain couples TRBV7-4 to TRBJ2-1; D remains ambiguous. V lost 2 bases to trimming and J lost 9 bases, with 11 bases between them. Germline CDR1 is SGHVT and CDR2 is SQSDAQ. The CDR3 totals 13 residues. The CDR3 DNA reads TGTGCCAGCAGCTTATCTAGTTTCGGTGAGCAGTTCTTC. This codes for CASSLSSFGEQFF.

The CDR3 protein is CASSVAGPFPEQFF. DNA of the CDR3: TGTGCCAGCAGCGTAGCGGGACCGTTCCCTGAGCAGTTCTTC. V usage is TRBV9 and J usage is TRBJ2-1; D possibly uses TRBD1 or TRBD2 (5 bases each). This CDR3 region has 14 residues. Germline V gene data show CDR1 as SGDLS and CDR2 as YYNGEE. V lost 0 bases to trimming and J lost 9 bases, with 13 bases between them.

J is TRBJ2-1 and V is TRBV11-3; the match to TRBD2 covers 10 bases. The ends lost 2 bases at V and 3 bases at J; junction bases unmatched: 1. This CDR3 is built from 15 residues. The germline V gene has CDR1 SGHNT and CDR2 YENEEA. CDR3 nucleotide sequence: TGTGCCAGCAGCTTACAGCGGGAGGGCTACAATGAGCAGTTCTTC. This sequence encodes CASSLQREGYNEQFF.

V and J are TRBV30 and TRBJ1-1; the D is unclear. The CDR3 is 13 amino acids. Germline loops: CDR1 GTSNPN, CDR2 SVGIG (reference sequence). V lost 0 bases to trimming and J lost 7 bases, with 12 bases between them. The CDR3 coding sequence is TGTGCCTGGAGTGTATCCCCGGCGGGTGAAGCTTTCTTT. Translated: CAWSVSPAGEAFF.

There are a few counts of this clonotype. The chain combines TRBV19 with TRBJ2-1, with 10 bases lining up with TRBD2. Germline V gene data show CDR1 as LNHDA and CDR2 as SQIVND (reference sequence). V gave up 8 bases and J gave up 8 bases; unmatched junction bases: 12. CDR3 length: 15 amino acids. The CDR3 DNA reads as TGTGCCAGTGGAGCGGGAGGGCTCCCGAGCGATGAGCAGTTCTTC. Its translation is CASGAGGLPSDEQFF.

Remarks on this clonotype: Given the absence of the conserved phenylalanine or tryptophan at the CDR3 end, a read error is likely. The chain joins TRBV4-3 to TRBJ2-1, with TRBD2 as a possible D gene (7 bases). Germline V gene lookup returns CDR1 LGHNA and CDR2 YSLEER. The CDR3 has 18 amino acids. Trimming removed 2 bases from V and 7 bases from J, with 24 bases in between. Here the CDR3 DNA reads TGCGCCAGCAGCCAAAGAGCGTGGGGGGGCCGGACTGTAAATGAGCAGTTCGTC. It codes for CASSQRAWGGRTVNEQFV.

Concerning this clonotype itself: A much larger clone differs by one base, so this may be a read error. The rearrangement uses TRBV7-2 and TRBJ2-7, with a weak D call TRBD2 (5 bases). Germline values: CDR1 SGHTA, CDR2 FQGNSA. This CDR3 contains 14 residues. The CDR3 loop is CDSSSDPSSYEQYF. The CDR3 region has the DNA TGTGACAGCAGTAGCGACCCGAGCTCCTACGAGCAGTACTTC.

The CDR3 spells CASSLFWSTDTQYF. DNA for the CDR3: TGTGCCAGCAGTTTATTCTGGAGCACAGATACGCAGTATTTT. The V call is TRBV12-3 or TRBV12-4, the J call TRBJ2-3, with D uncertain. The CDR3 has 14 amino acids. V lost 2 bases and J lost 0, with 6 bases in between.

This rearrangement joins TRBV11-2 to TRBJ1-2; D gene unclear. The CDR3 extends over 13 amino acids. Trimming took off 0 bases at V and 4 bases at J, with 6 bases between the two ends. Germline values: CDR1 SGHAT, CDR2 FQNNGV. The CDR3 region has the DNA TGTGCCAGCAGCTTAGATTTTGGCTATGGCTACACCTTC. Translating gives CASSLDFGYGYTF.

The chain joins TRBV11-3 to TRBJ1-2; the D gene is possibly TRBD1 (5 bases). This CDR3 contains 12 residues. V was pared by 5 bases and J by 7 bases, with 11 bases between. In germline, CDR1 is SGHNT, CDR2 YENEEA. The CDR3 here is CASSLTAGGYTF. In DNA, the CDR3 is TGTGCCAGCAGCCTGACAGCCGGTGGCTACACCTTC.